This TCR beta chain was recovered during a study of OX40 agonist ivuxolimab in advanced cancers. About the research overall: Given to patients was ivuxolimab, an agonistic anti-OX40 (CD134) antibody. Three individuals attained partial responses, comprising one hepatocellular carcinoma case and two cutaneous melanoma cases. Regarding the study as a whole: Partial responders receiving 0.1-3.0 mg/kg showed among the lowest clonal expansion. Clonal expansion was seen in CD4+ and CD8+ blood T cells by week 6 at 0.1 to 3.0 mg/kg.

Generated by immunoSEQ multiplex PCR, the TCRdb table keeps only in-frame clones and is missing some. The sample has fewer than 70,000 clones, roughly nine tenths seen once. This clone was found a few times. Its antigen is still unknown. In germline, CDR1 is LNHDA, CDR2 SQIVND (reference sequence). The CDR3 loop spans 11 amino acids. Trimming shortened V by 6 bases and J by 7 bases, and 6 bases separated the two germline ends. V gene TRBV19 combines with J gene TRBJ1-4, with no clear D. The input for sequencing was CD4+ or CD8+ T cells sorted from blood, taken in a trial of the OX40 agonist ivuxolimab. The clonotype comes from an adult with an advanced solid tumor such as melanoma, head and neck, liver or kidney cancer. This chain's CDR3 is CASRAGEKLFF. The CDR3 coding sequence is TGTGCCAGTAGGGCAGGTGAAAAACTGTTTTTT.